These 26 T cell receptor beta chains came from one sample sequenced in a study of cytomegalovirus exposure and HLA in healthy donors (dated 2017 in TCRdb). The library came from the immunoSEQ multiplex PCR assay. For the multiplex PCR, a mixture combining 60 forward primers for TCR Vbeta segments and 13 reverse primers for TCR Jbeta segments was used. TCRdb took this table from immuneACCESS and kept in-frame rearrangements with V and J called. Such tables lack part of the clones; where checked against another copy, unresolved V genes explain under half of the gap, and the rest is unexplained. A total of 200,000 to 250,000 clones appear in this sample, almost 80% of them only once. Clones ranked in the top ten supply 3% to 4% of the sample. Sequencing was performed on PBMCs. Receptors originate from a male donor in good health and CMV-seronegative.

This rearrangement joins TRBV9 to TRBJ1-2, with a tentative D call TRBD1 (5 bases). This CDR3 spans 14 amino acids. V lost 1 base to trimming and J lost 8 bases, with 15 bases between them. Germline V gene sequence: CDR1 SGDLS, CDR2 YYNGEE. The CDR3 sequence: CASSVRAGRGGYTF. In DNA, the CDR3 is TGTGCCAGCAGCGTACGGGCAGGGCGGGGCGGCTACACCTTC.

The V call is TRBV7-6, the J call TRBJ2-3; D is possibly TRBD1 (5 bases). Germline values: CDR1 SGHVS, CDR2 FNYEAQ. The CDR3 totals 17 residues. V shed 0 bases and J shed 2 bases, with 15 bases lying between them. The CDR3: CASSLADNGGSTDTQYF. CDR3 bases: TGTGCCAGCAGCTTAGCGGACAACGGTGGGTCCACAGATACGCAGTATTTT.

Details on this clone: At the DNA level, this CDR3 is encoded by other sequences in the same sample as well. The chain carries TRBV27 and TRBJ2-7, with D hard to call. The V and J ends lost 3 bases and 3 bases respectively, with 9 bases between them. Germline V gene data show CDR1 as MNHEY and CDR2 as SMNVEV (reference sequence). This CDR3 has 13 residues. The CDR3 protein is CASSFGQSYEQYF. In nucleotides, the CDR3 is TGTGCCAGCAGTTTTGGGCAGAGCTACGAGCAGTACTTC.

The chain combines TRBV9 with TRBJ2-7; 9 nucleotides line up with TRBD2. The CDR3 consists of 15 residues. Trimming cost V 3 bases and J 7 bases; bases outside gene matches: 11. CDR1 is SGDLS, CDR2 YYNGEE, per germline. The CDR3 coding sequence is TGTGCCAGCAGCGAAGGAGGACTAGCGAGAGGGGAGCAGTACTTC. Translating gives CASSEGGLARGEQYF.

This clone was seen a single time. The chain recombines TRBV2 with TRBJ2-1; TRBD2 aligns across 8 bases. Per germline, CDR1 SNHLY and CDR2 FYNNEI. The V gene end was trimmed by 8 bases and the J gene end by 5 bases; junction bases not matched to a gene: 5. CDR3 length: 13 amino acids. DNA for the CDR3: TGTGCCAGCGGACGGGAGGGTCACAATGAGCAGTTCTTC. Protein sequence: CASGREGHNEQFF.

The chain employs TRBV7-6 and TRBJ2-3; 8 nucleotides agree with TRBD2. CDR1 and CDR2 from the germline V gene are SGHVS and FNYEAQ. This CDR3 is 16 amino acids long. V gave up 3 bases and J gave up 2 bases; unmatched junction bases: 7. The CDR3 DNA follows: TGTGCCAGCAGCTTGAAACTAGCGGAAATCACAGATACGCAGTATTTT. This translates into CASSLKLAEITDTQYF.

The chain recombines TRBV4-2 with TRBJ2-7; D remains unclear. The CDR3 is 14 residues long. Trimming left V 4 bases short and J 0 bases short, with 10 bases between. Germline CDR1 LGHNA, CDR2 YNFKEQ. The CDR3 nucleotides read TGTGCCAGCAGCCCCCTCCTCGTCTCCTACGAGCAGTACTTC. Translation: CASSPLLVSYEQYF.

J is TRBJ1-1 and V is TRBV9; D possibly corresponds to TRBD1 (6 bases). The length of the CDR3 is 14 residues. Trimming took 0 bases from V and 3 from J, leaving 9 bases between them. CDR1 is SGDLS, CDR2 YYNGEE, per germline. The CDR3 is CASSVVGGYTEAFF. In DNA, the CDR3 is TGTGCCAGCAGCGTAGTAGGGGGTTACACTGAAGCTTTCTTT.

This clone was detected only a few times. This chain connects TRBV2 to TRBJ1-1; D is possibly TRBD1 (5 bases). The CDR3 consists of 13 residues. Trimming took off 8 bases at V and 4 bases at J, with 14 bases between the two ends. The V gene's germline CDR1 is SNHLY and CDR2 FYNNEI. The CDR3 nucleotides read TGTGCCAGCGGATCTTTGGGGGGCACTGAAGCTTTCTTT. Protein sequence: CASGSLGGTEAFF.

This clone has only a few counts. The rearrangement uses TRBV9 and TRBJ2-1; TRBD1 aligns across 7 bases. V lost 0 bases to trimming and J lost 4 bases; unmatched junction nucleotides: 1. Germline CDR1 SGDLS, CDR2 YYNGEE. There are 14 residues in the CDR3. The chain's CDR3 is CASSVEGQYNEQFF. In nucleotides, the CDR3 is TGTGCCAGCAGCGTAGAGGGACAGTACAATGAGCAGTTCTTC.

Regarding this clone: Germline and junction disagree at one end, which may indicate a read error. CDR3 protein: CAGSESWRGNNEQFF. CDR3 DNA sequence: TGTGCCGGCAGTGAATCATGGCGGGGGAACAATGAGCAGTTCTTC. The V gene is TRBV6-1, the J gene TRBJ2-1; TRBD2 matches 7 bases. The CDR3 contains 15 residues. The V gene's germline CDR1 is MNHNS and CDR2 SASEGT.

This chain connects TRBV5-1 to TRBJ2-1, with 10 bases matching TRBD2. J lost 9 bases, V lost 1 base, and 10 bases had no gene match. The germline V gene encodes CDR1 SGHRS and CDR2 YFSETQ. The length of the CDR3 is 16 residues. The CDR3 coding sequence is TGCGCCAGCAGCTTGCGAGCTAGCGGGAGCTCGGGTGAGCAGTTCTTC. Residues: CASSLRASGSSGEQFF. The full variable domain, in which reference TRBV5-1 and TRBJ2-1 provide the parts outside the CDR3, is KAGVTQTPRYLIKTRGQQVTLSCSPISGHRSVSWYQQTPGQGLQFLFEYFSETQRNKGNFPGRFSGRQFSNSRSEMNVSTLELGDSALYLCASSLRASGSSGEQFFGPGTRLTVL.

The chain has TRBV5-1 and TRBJ1-1; D is unresolved. The germline V and J ends were trimmed by 1 base and 0 bases, with 7 bases remaining between them. This CDR3 is built from 14 residues. Germline CDR1 and CDR2: SGHRS and YFSETQ. This CDR3 reads CASSLNSMNTEAFF. In DNA, the CDR3 is TGCGCCAGCAGCTTGAACAGCATGAACACTGAAGCTTTCTTT.

This clone has only a few counts. V gene TRBV27 combines with J gene TRBJ1-2; D unresolved. The CDR3 extends over 14 amino acids. Trimming left V 6 bases short and J 8 bases short, with 19 bases between. Germline V gene lookup returns CDR1 MNHEY and CDR2 SMNVEV (reference sequence). The CDR3 DNA reads as TGTGCCAGCAGCCCCGACTCATTTTTCCCCGGCTACACCTTC. This codes for CASSPDSFFPGYTF.

The chain employs TRBV5-1 and TRBJ2-5, with TRBD2 identical over 12 bases. V lost 2 bases, J lost 1 base, and 9 bases stayed unmatched. CDR1 is SGHRS and CDR2 is YFSETQ in the germline V gene. The CDR3 has 18 residues. CDR3 sequence reads: CASSFPGTSGPRQETQYF. The CDR3 coding sequence is TGCGCCAGCAGCTTCCCCGGGACTAGCGGGCCCCGCCAAGAGACCCAGTACTTC. Looking up the rest from reference TRBV5-1 and TRBJ2-5 gives the full variable domain: KAGVTQTPRYLIKTRGQQVTLSCSPISGHRSVSWYQQTPGQGLQFLFEYFSETQRNKGNFPGRFSGRQFSNSRSEMNVSTLELGDSALYLCASSFPGTSGPRQETQYFGPGTRLLVL.

The V and J genes are TRBV5-1 and TRBJ2-7, with TRBD2 identical over 14 bases. The J segment lost 5 bases and the V segment lost 3 bases, leaving 13 bases of the junction unmatched. This CDR3 contains 18 residues. Germline V CDR1 and CDR2: SGHRS, YFSETQ. The CDR3: CASSSRLAGGVLLDEQYF. Written as DNA, the CDR3 is TGCGCCAGCAGCTCCCGACTAGCGGGAGGGGTTCTTCTGGACGAGCAGTACTTC.

The rearrangement uses TRBV4-1 and TRBJ2-4, with 13 bases matching TRBD2. The V and J ends lost 0 bases and 7 bases, in that order; junction bases with no gene match: 9. The CDR3 is made up of 18 amino acids. CDR1 and CDR2 (germline): MGHRA, YSYEKL. CDR3 nucleotide sequence: TGCGCCAGCAGCCAAGAGGGACTAGCGGGATTAGAGAAGAACATTCAGTACTTC. Amino acids: CASSQEGLAGLEKNIQYF.

This clone showed up just a few times. The chain joins TRBV27 to TRBJ1-2; TRBD1 aligns across 8 bases. J was trimmed by 4 bases and V by 2 bases; bases with no gene match: 0. Germline V CDR1 and CDR2: MNHEY, SMNVEV (reference sequence). CDR3 length: 13 residues. The CDR3 coding sequence is TGTGCCAGCAGTTTAGACAGGGGCTATGGCTACACCTTC. Protein product: CASSLDRGYGYTF.

The chain combines TRBV19 with TRBJ1-2, with D uncertain. V was shortened by 5 bases and J by 0 bases, with 13 bases between the two germline ends. Germline V gene data show CDR1 as LNHDA and CDR2 as SQIVND (reference sequence). This CDR3 contains 15 residues. The CDR3 nucleotides read TGTGCCAGTAGTGCCTTCCGGTTAGCTAACTATGGCTACACCTTC. It translates to CASSAFRLANYGYTF.

CDR3 in amino acids: CASALVGATGELFF. The DNA of the CDR3 is TGTGCCAGTGCCTTAGTTGGGGCCACCGGGGAGCTGTTTTTT. The V and J genes are TRBV19 and TRBJ2-2; tentative D call: TRBD1 (5 bases). Germline V gene sequence: CDR1 LNHDA, CDR2 SQIVND (reference sequence). V was clipped by 8 bases and J by 4 bases, with 14 bases between them. This CDR3 is built from 14 residues. Together with reference TRBV19 and TRBJ2-2, the CDR3 gives the full variable domain: DGGITQSPKYLFRKEGQNVTLSCEQNLNHDAMYWYRQDPGQGLRLIYYSQIVNDFQKGDIAEGYSVSREKKESFPLTVTSAQKNPTAFYLCASALVGATGELFFGEGSRLTVL.

CDR3 DNA: TGTGCCAGCAGCTTAGCGCTTCGACAGAACTACGAGCAGTACTTC. Translating it yields CASSLALRQNYEQYF. The chain joins TRBV7-9 to TRBJ2-7, with D perhaps matching TRBD1 (5 bases). Germline V gene sequence: CDR1 SEHNR, CDR2 FQNEAQ (reference sequence). Deletions cut 0 bases from V and 3 bases from J, with 12 bases between. The CDR3 is made up of 15 amino acids.

This chain connects TRBV9 to TRBJ2-1; D unclear. Germline V gene lookup returns CDR1 SGDLS and CDR2 YYNGEE. Trimming removed 0 bases at V and 7 bases at J, with 17 bases between. The CDR3 loop spans 16 amino acids. The CDR3 region is CASSVARLPFVNEQFF. The CDR3 region has the DNA TGTGCCAGCAGCGTAGCGAGACTCCCGTTCGTTAATGAGCAGTTCTTC. The full variable domain, with the rest looked up from reference TRBV9 and TRBJ2-1, is DSGVTQTPKHLITATGQRVTLRCSPRSGDLSVYWYQQSLDQGLQFLIQYYNGEERAKGNILERFSAQQFPDLHSELNLSSLELGDSALYFCASSVARLPFVNEQFFGPGTRLTVL.

The chain employs TRBV6-4 and TRBJ2-3, with D perhaps TRBD1 (6 bases). The CDR3 spans 15 residues. With 4 bases removed from V and 1 base from J, the gap between germline ends came to 12 bases. Germline V gene data show CDR1 as MRHNA and CDR2 as SNTAGT. CDR3 region: CASSASAGGTDTQYF. The CDR3 DNA reads as TGTGCCAGCAGTGCCTCGGCAGGGGGCACAGATACGCAGTATTTT.

The gene calls are TRBV6-5 and TRBJ2-5; D remains ambiguous. This CDR3 spans 14 amino acids. V shed 7 bases and J shed 5 bases, with 17 bases lying between them. Germline loops: CDR1 MNHEY, CDR2 SVGAGI. CDR3: CASTPRAFSETQYF. CDR3 nucleotide sequence: TGTGCCAGCACCCCTCGAGCCTTTTCGGAGACCCAGTACTTC.

This chain links TRBV6-5 with TRBJ2-1, with TRBD2 matching over 9 bases. Losses at the gene ends were 5 bases for V and 8 bases for J; bases not matched to a gene: 7. This CDR3 region has 14 residues. Germline CDR1 reads MNHEY; CDR2 reads SVGAGI. CDR3 DNA: TGTGCCAGCAGTCGTGATAGCGGGGGCGATGAGCAGTTCTTC. Amino acids: CASSRDSGGDEQFF.

V is TRBV7-2 and J is TRBJ2-1; 8 bases map to TRBD2. V lost 0 bases, J lost 8 bases, and 12 bases stayed unmatched. Germline V CDR1 and CDR2: SGHTA, FQGNSA. The CDR3 contains 17 residues. The chain's CDR3 is CASSLAGSAGGGDEQFF. Written as DNA, the CDR3 is TGTGCCAGCAGCTTAGCTGGTTCGGCGGGAGGAGGTGATGAGCAGTTCTTC.